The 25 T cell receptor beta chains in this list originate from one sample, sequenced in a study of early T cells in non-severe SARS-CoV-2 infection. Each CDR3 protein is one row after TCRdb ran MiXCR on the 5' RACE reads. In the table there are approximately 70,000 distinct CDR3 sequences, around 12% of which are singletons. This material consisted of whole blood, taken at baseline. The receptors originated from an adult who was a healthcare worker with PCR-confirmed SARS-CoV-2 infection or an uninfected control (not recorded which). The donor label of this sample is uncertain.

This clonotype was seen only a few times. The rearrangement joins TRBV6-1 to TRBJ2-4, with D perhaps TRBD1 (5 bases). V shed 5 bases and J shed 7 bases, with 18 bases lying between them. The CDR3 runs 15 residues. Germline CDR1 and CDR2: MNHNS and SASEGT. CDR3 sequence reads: CASSTLDGAPNIQYF. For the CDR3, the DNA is TGTGCCAGCAGTACTCTCGATGGGGCCCCTAACATTCAGTACTTC.

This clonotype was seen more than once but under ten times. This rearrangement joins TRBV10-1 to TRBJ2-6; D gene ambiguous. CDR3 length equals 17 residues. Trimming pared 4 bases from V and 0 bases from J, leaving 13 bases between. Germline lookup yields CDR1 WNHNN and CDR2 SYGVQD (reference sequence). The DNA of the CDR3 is TGCGCCAGCAGTGGTTCGGCCAGCTCCTCTGGGGCCAACGTCCTGACTTTC. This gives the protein CASSGSASSSGANVLTF.

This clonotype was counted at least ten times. Here the CDR3 reads CASSIQGLDSEKLFF. DNA for the CDR3: TGCGCCAGCAGCATACAGGGCTTGGACTCTGAAAAACTGTTTTTT. The chain links TRBV5-1 to TRBJ1-4; perhaps TRBD1 as D (6 bases). This CDR3 is built from 15 residues. CDR1 and CDR2 from the germline V gene are SGHRS and YFSETQ. V lost 4 bases and J lost 7, with 17 bases in between.

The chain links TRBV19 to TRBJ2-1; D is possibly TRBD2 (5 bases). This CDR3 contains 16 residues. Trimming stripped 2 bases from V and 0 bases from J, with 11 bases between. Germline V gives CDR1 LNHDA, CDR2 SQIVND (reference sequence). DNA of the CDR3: TGTGCCAGTAGTATACAACCCCGGGGCTCCTACAATGAGCAGTTCTTC. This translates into CASSIQPRGSYNEQFF.

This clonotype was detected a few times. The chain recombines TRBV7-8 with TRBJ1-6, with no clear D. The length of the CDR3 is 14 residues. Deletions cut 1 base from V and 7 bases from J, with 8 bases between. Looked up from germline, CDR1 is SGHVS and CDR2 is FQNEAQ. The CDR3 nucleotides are TGTGCCAGCAGCTTAGTTCTGGGGAATTCACCCCTCCACTTT. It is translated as CASSLVLGNSPLHF.

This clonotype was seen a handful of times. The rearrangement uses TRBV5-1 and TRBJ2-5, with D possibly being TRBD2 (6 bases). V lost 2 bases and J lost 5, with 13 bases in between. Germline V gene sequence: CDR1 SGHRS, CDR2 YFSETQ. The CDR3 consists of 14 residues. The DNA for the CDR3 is TGCGCCAGCAGCTTCGGCGGGGCTGGGGAGACCCAGTACTTC. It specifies CASSFGGAGETQYF. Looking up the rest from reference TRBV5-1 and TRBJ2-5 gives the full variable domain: KAGVTQTPRYLIKTRGQQVTLSCSPISGHRSVSWYQQTPGQGLQFLFEYFSETQRNKGNFPGRFSGRQFSNSRSEMNVSTLELGDSALYLCASSFGGAGETQYFGPGTRLLVL.

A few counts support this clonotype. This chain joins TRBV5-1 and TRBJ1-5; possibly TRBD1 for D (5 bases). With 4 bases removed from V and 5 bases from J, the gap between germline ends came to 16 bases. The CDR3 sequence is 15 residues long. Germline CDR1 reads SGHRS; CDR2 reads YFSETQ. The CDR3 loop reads CASSPNSGHDQPQHF. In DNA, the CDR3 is TGCGCCAGCAGCCCAAATTCAGGGCATGATCAGCCCCAGCATTTT.

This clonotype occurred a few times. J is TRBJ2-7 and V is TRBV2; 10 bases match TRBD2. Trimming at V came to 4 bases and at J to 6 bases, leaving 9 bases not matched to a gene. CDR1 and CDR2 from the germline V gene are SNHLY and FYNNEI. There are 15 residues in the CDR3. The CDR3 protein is CASSASSGSLGEQYF. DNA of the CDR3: TGTGCCAGCAGTGCATCTAGCGGGAGTCTAGGCGAGCAGTACTTC.

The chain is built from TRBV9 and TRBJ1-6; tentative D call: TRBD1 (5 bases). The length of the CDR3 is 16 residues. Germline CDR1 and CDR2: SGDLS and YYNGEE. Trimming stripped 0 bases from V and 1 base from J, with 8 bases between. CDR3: CASSVGQGSYNSPLHF. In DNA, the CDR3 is TGTGCCAGCAGCGTAGGTCAGGGTTCCTATAATTCACCCCTCCACTTT.

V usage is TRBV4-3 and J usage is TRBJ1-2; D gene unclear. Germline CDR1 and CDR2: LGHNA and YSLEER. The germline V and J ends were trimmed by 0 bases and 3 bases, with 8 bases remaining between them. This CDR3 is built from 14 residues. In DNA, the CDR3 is TGCGCCAGCAGCCAAGATAGGACTTACTATGGCTACACCTTC. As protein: CASSQDRTYYGYTF.

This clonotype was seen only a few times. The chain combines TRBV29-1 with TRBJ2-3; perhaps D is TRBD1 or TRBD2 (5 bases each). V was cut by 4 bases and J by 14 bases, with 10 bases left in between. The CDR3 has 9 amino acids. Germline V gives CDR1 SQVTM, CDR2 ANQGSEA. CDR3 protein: CSVGDPSYF. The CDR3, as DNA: TGCAGCGTTGGGGACCCGTCGTATTTT.

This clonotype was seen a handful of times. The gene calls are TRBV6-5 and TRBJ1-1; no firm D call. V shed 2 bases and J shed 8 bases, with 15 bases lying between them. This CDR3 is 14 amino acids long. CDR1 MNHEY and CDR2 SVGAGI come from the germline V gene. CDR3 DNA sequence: TGTGCCAGCAGTTACGTAAATGCCGCCTCGGAAGCTTTCTTT. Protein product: CASSYVNAASEAFF.

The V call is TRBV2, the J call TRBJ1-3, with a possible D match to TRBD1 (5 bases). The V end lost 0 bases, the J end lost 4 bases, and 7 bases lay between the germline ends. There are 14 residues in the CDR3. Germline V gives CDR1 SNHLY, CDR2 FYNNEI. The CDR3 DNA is TGTGCCAGCAGTGAAGCGCGACAGGGAAACACCATATATTTT. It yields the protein CASSEARQGNTIYF.

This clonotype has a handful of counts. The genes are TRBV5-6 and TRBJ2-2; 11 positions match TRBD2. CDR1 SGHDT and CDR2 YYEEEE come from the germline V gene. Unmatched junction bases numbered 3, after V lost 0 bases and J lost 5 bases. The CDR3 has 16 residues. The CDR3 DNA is TGTGCCAGCAGCTTGGTGGGACTAGCGGCGACCGGGGAGCTGTTTTTT. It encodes CASSLVGLAATGELFF.

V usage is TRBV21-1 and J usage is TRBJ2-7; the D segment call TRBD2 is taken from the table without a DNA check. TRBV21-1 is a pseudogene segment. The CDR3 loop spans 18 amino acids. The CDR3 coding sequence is TGTGCCAGCAGCAAAACCCCATGGACTAGCGTCGACTCCTACGAGCAGTACTTC. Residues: CASSKTPWTSVDSYEQYF.

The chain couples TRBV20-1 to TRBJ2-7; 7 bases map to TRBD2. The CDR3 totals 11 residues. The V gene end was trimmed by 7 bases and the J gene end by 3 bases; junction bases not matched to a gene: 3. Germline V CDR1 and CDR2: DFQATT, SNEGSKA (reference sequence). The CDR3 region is CSGSSGYEQYF. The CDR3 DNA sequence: TGCAGTGGATCTAGCGGCTACGAGCAGTACTTC.

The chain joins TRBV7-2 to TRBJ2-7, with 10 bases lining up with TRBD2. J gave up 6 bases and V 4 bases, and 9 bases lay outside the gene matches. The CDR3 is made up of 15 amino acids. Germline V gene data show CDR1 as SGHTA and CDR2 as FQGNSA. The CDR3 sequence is CASSSYRIAGGEQYF. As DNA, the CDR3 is TGTGCCAGCAGCTCGTATCGGATAGCGGGGGGCGAGCAGTACTTC.

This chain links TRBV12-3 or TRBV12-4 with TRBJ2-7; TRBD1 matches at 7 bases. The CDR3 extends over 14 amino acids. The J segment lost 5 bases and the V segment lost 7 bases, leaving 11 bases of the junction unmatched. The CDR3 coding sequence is TGTGCCAGCAAGGCCCGACAGGGAGCCCACGAGCAGTACTTC. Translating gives CASKARQGAHEQYF.

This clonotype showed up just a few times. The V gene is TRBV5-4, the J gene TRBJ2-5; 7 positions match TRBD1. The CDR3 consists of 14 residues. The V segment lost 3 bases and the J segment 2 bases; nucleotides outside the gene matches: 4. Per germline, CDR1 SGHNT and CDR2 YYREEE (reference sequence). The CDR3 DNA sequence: TGTGCCAGCAGCTCCGGGACAGTACAAGAGACCCAGTACTTC. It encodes CASSSGTVQETQYF.

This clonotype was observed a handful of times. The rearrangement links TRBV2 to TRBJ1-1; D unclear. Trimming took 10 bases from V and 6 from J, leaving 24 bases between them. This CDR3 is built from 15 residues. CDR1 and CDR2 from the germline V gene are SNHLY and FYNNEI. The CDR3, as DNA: TGTGCCACCCCTCAGCCGGGGTCCCTTGACTCTGAAGCTTTCTTT. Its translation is CATPQPGSLDSEAFF.

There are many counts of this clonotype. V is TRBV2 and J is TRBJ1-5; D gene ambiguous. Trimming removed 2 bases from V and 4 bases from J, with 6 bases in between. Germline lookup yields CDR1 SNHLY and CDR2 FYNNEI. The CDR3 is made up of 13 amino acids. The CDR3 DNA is TGTGCCAGCAGTGAAAATGAGAATCAGCCCCAGCATTTT. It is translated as CASSENENQPQHF.

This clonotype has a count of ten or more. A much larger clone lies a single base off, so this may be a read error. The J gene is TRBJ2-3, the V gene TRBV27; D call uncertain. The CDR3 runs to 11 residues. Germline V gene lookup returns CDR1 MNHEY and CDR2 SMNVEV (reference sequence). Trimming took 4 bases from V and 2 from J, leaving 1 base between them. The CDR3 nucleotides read TGTGCCAGCAGTTCCACAGATACGCAGTATTTT. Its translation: CASSSTDTQYF.

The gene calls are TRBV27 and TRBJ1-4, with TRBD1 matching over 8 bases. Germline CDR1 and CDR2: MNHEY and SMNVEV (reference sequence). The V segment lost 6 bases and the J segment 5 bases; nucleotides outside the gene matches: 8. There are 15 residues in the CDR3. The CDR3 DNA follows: TGTGCCAGCAGCCTGACAGGGGCTTTCAATGAAAAACTGTTTTTT. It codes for CASSLTGAFNEKLFF.

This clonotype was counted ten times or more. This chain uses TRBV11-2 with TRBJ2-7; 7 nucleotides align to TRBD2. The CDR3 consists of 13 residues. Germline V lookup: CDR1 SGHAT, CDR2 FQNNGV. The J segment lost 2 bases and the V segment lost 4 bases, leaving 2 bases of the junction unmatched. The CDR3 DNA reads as TGTGCCAGCAGCTGGGGGGGACCCTACGAGCAGTACTTC. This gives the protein CASSWGGPYEQYF.

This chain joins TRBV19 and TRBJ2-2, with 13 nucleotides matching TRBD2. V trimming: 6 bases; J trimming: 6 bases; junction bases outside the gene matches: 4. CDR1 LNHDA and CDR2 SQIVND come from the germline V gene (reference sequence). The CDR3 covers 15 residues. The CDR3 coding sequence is TGTGCCAGTAGAAAACTAGCGGGAGGGCCCGGGGAGCTGTTTTTT. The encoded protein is CASRKLAGGPGELFF.